Shown below are 13 T cell receptor beta chains from a single sample sequenced in a study of blood T cell repertoires in COVID-19 (dated by TCRdb to between 2020 and 2021). Library construction relied on the immunoSEQ multiplex PCR assay. TCRdb holds this immuneACCESS table with in-frame rearrangements only. Some clones are missing; in checked studies, unresolved V genes explain under half, and the rest has no known cause. This sample has over 200,000 clones in its table, and more than 75% of those were observed once. Roughly 12% of the sample is held by the ten biggest clonotypes. Material: peripheral blood. Receptors originate from a woman in her 40s with acute or convalescent COVID-19.

As regards this clone: The junction departs from germline at one end; a sequencing error may be responsible. The chain links TRBV4-3 to TRBJ1-2, with 8 positions matching TRBD1. The CDR3 is 16 amino acids. Looked up from germline, CDR1 is LGHNA and CDR2 is YSLEER. CDR3 in DNA: TGCGCCAGCAGGCAAGGTCGACAGGGGTTTAACTATGGCTACACCTTC. Residues: CASRQGRQGFNYGYTF.

The V call is TRBV5-6, the J call TRBJ2-7, with 14 bases identical to TRBD2. The V gene end was trimmed by 4 bases and the J gene end by 6 bases; junction bases not matched to a gene: 9. Germline values: CDR1 SGHDT, CDR2 YYEEEE. The CDR3 spans 16 residues. CDR3 residues: CASSPRTSGRYPEQYF. In DNA form, the CDR3 reads TGTGCCAGCAGCCCTCGGACTAGCGGGAGGTATCCCGAGCAGTACTTC.

The V gene is TRBV7-6, the J gene TRBJ1-5; D perhaps matches TRBD1 (5 bases). CDR3 size: 13 residues. CDR1 and CDR2 from the germline V gene are SGHVS and FNYEAQ. The ends were cut back, 5 bases at V and 4 bases at J, with 9 bases in the middle. CDR3 amino acids: CASSAHRNQPQHF. CDR3 coding DNA: TGTGCCAGCAGCGCCCACAGGAATCAGCCCCAGCATTTT.

V usage is TRBV30 and J usage is TRBJ1-2, with D tentatively TRBD1 (5 bases). Trimming stripped 0 bases from V and 12 bases from J, with 17 bases between. The CDR3 totals 13 residues. In germline, CDR1 is GTSNPN, CDR2 SVGIG (reference sequence). CDR3 sequence: CAWSVSGGDLDTF. CDR3 DNA: TGTGCCTGGAGTGTATCGGGGGGGGACCTGGACACCTTC.

This clone was counted between two and nine times. The chain combines TRBV7-9 with TRBJ2-7; 8 bases agree with TRBD2. The germline V gene has CDR1 SEHNR and CDR2 FQNEAQ (reference sequence). J gave up 3 bases and V 5 bases, and 3 bases lay outside the gene matches. The length of the CDR3 is 13 residues. DNA for the CDR3: TGTGCCAGCAGCGTCGGGGGGGACTACGAGCAGTACTTC. Protein product: CASSVGGDYEQYF.

The chain couples TRBV4-1 to TRBJ2-3, with 10 nucleotides matching TRBD1. The V gene's germline CDR1 is MGHRA and CDR2 YSYEKL. This CDR3 has 16 residues. V lost 3 bases, J lost 3 bases, and 6 bases stayed unmatched. The CDR3 here is CASSQERTGGTDTQYF. CDR3 DNA: TGCGCCAGCAGCCAGGAACGGACAGGGGGAACAGATACGCAGTATTTT.

The V call is TRBV5-1, the J call TRBJ1-1, with D maybe TRBD1 (5 bases). CDR3 length: 16 amino acids. Germline loops: CDR1 SGHRS, CDR2 YFSETQ. Between the trimmed V and J ends, which lost 2 bases and 0 bases, there was a span of 14 bases. In DNA form, the CDR3 reads TGCGCCAGCAGCTTAGGCCTGGACACATTGAACACTGAAGCTTTCTTT. It specifies CASSLGLDTLNTEAFF.

This clone was counted once. CDR3 in amino acids: CVSRVGGSGYTF. DNA of the CDR3: TGTGTCTCGAGAGTGGGGGGAAGTGGCTACACCTTC. The rearrangement links TRBV30 to TRBJ1-2, with D perhaps matching TRBD1 (5 bases). Germline V gives CDR1 GTSNPN, CDR2 SVGIG (reference sequence). The CDR3 covers 12 residues.

The chain joins TRBV3-1 (or the pseudogene TRBV3-2) to TRBJ2-4; 7 positions match TRBD2. The germline CDR1 and CDR2 sequences are LGHDT and YNNKEL (reference sequence). Trimming cost V 2 bases and J 1 base; bases outside gene matches: 8. This CDR3 spans 17 amino acids. The DNA of the CDR3 is TGTGCCAGCAGCCAAAGACTAGCCGATACGGCCAAAAACATTCAGTACTTC. This translates into CASSQRLADTAKNIQYF.

This chain joins TRBV27 and TRBJ2-1; the match to TRBD2 covers 9 bases. The V and J ends lost 8 bases and 6 bases, in that order; junction bases with no gene match: 8. CDR1 is MNHEY and CDR2 is SMNVEV in the germline V gene (reference sequence). CDR3 length: 14 residues. The CDR3 region is CASRGRASFNEQFF. CDR3 coding DNA: TGTGCCAGCCGCGGGAGGGCTAGTTTCAATGAGCAGTTCTTC.

V gene TRBV6-5 combines with J gene TRBJ1-4; D possibly corresponds to TRBD1 (5 bases). This CDR3 is built from 14 residues. CDR1 is MNHEY and CDR2 is SVGAGI in the germline V gene. V dropped 5 bases and J dropped 8 bases, with 15 bases sitting between them. The CDR3 nucleotides are TGTGCCAGCAGTCACAGGATAGGAAGCGAAAAACTGTTTTTT. Translated, it gives CASSHRIGSEKLFF.

The chain combines TRBV2 with TRBJ1-5, with 8 bases identical to TRBD1. The germline gives CDR1 SNHLY, CDR2 FYNNEI. The CDR3 covers 14 residues. The V and J ends lost 6 bases and 7 bases, in that order; junction bases with no gene match: 8. The CDR3 DNA reads TGTGCCAGCAGGGTAGGACAGGGAAAACAGCCCCAGCATTTT. It specifies CASRVGQGKQPQHF.

This clone showed up just a few times. The chain employs TRBV6-1 and TRBJ1-5; 9 nucleotides align to TRBD1. Germline V gene data show CDR1 as MNHNS and CDR2 as SASEGT. J was trimmed by 4 bases and V by 1 base; bases with no gene match: 2. CDR3 length equals 15 residues. The DNA of the CDR3 is TGTGCCAGCAGTGAAGACAGGGGGCGGAATCAGCCCCAGCATTTT. As protein: CASSEDRGRNQPQHF.